Sequencing of this T cell receptor beta chain was carried out in a study of blood T cell repertoires in COVID-19 (dated by TCRdb to the early 2020s). Notes on the research overall: Samples covering the acute and convalescent phases of COVID-19 were provided by collaborators in the United States, Italy and Spain. The prospective study material was composed of cDNA or gDNA derived from T cells, B-cell-depleted T cells, or PBMCs. Deeply sampled blood TCRbeta repertoires from subjects exposed to, actively infected with, or recovered from COVID-19 were included in the dataset. A freely available public database, intended as a resource for researchers studying the immune response to SARS-CoV-2, is where the repertoires were released. Samples came from the ongoing ImmuneRACE study (first 160 participants) plus 1,254 subjects from 6 global collaborators. Sample metadata almost always included a de-identified subject ID, COVID-19 status, age in years and sex. Where available, HLA class I and class II types were taken from metadata supplied by the sample provider and were not determined by assay-based typing. Study-wide conclusions, independent of this receptor: Clinical and demographic metadata were provided uncurated, with the amount varying by source and participant.

Concerning this clone itself: This receptor's antigen is unknown. No base qualities exist here, and no much larger clone lies one base off it.

Each collaborating institution followed its own protocols to collect whole blood in K2EDTA tubes. For TCRbeta analysis, collaborators shipped samples in one of three forms: frozen whole blood, isolated PBMCs, or DNA extracted from either of those sample types. Measured from the cysteine to the phenylalanine, the CDR3 is 9 residues long. Just the 27-base CDR3 DNA is kept, in frame starting at base 1. CDR1 and CDR2 are read off the germline V gene (reference sequence) as LNHDA and SQIVND. A distance of 9 bases separates the germline ends of V and J, which lose 6 bases and 13 bases respectively. The immunoSEQ Assay, a bias-controlled multiplex PCR, was used to amplify TCRbeta CDR3 regions from genomic DNA. On the authors' methods: The number of nucleated cells in each sample was estimated by amplification of reference gene primers within the assay. To quantify the absolute abundance of each unique TCRbeta CDR3 rearrangement, sequence reads were collapsed and filtered. For each sample, productive Simpson clonality was calculated by taking the square root of Simpson's diversity index across productive rearrangements. The table comes from immuneACCESS by way of TCRdb, which keeps in-frame sequences with V and J called. Part of the clones is missing from these tables; in studies checked, under half for an unresolved V gene and the rest for unknown reasons. From that table come the V and J calls and clone size; the DNA was used to work out D and trimming. This sample has tens of thousands of clones in its table, and approximately 82% of those were observed once. Of the sample, roughly 7.4% falls within the top ten clones.

This clonotype was sampled from a human donor in a cohort sampled during active COVID-19. The sequence joins TRBV19 to TRBJ1-2; matching of 6 bases hints at TRBD1 as the D gene. Sequences were obtained from peripheral blood. The CDR3 in this case is CASSPGVTF. The nucleotides read TGTGCCAGTAGCCCAGGGGTCACCTTC.